This TCR beta chain was sequenced for a study of blood T cell repertoires in COVID-19. TCRdb's table, derived via immunoSEQ multiplex PCR, lists solely in-frame clones and lacks some. Among under 200,000 clones, roughly 85% were seen once, and the ten largest hold 15% to 20%. Germline-derived CDR1 and CDR2 are MRHNA and SNTAGT. The CDR3 covers 13 residues. Deletions cut 0 bases from V and 7 bases from J, with 9 bases between. About this clone: Different DNA sequences within this sample yield the same CDR3.

The receptor was derived from a woman aged 65 to 85 in a cohort exposed to, infected with or recovered from COVID-19 (not recorded which). This chain links TRBV6-4 with TRBJ1-2, with D perhaps TRBD1 (5 bases). The sample comprised PBMCs or T cells enriched from blood (not recorded which). CDR3 region: CASSDSNGAGYTF. In DNA, the CDR3 is TGTGCCAGCAGTGACTCGAATGGGGCTGGCTACACCTTC.